The present T cell receptor beta chain was sequenced within a study of molecular identifiers for immune sequencing clone quantification. General study results and limits: In a background of around 970,000 naive cells, spiked Jurkat TCR RNA from one cell was reportedly detectable. Barcodes shared by identical TCR molecules could lead to underestimated sizes of highly expanded clones.

The length of the CDR3 is 16 residues. V gave up 5 bases and J gave up 0 bases; unmatched junction bases: 4. Per germline, CDR1 SGHNT and CDR2 YYREEE (reference sequence). From roughly 20,000 to 1,000,000 sorted cells, naive CD8 libraries were generated with 10%, 30% or 50% RNA. This clonotype was found many times. Its antigen is still unknown. Previously reported methods and listed TCR primers produced the bulk TCR libraries. MiXCR, run by TCRdb on the PCR reads, gives a single entry per CDR3 protein. Of roughly 630,000 distinct CDR3 sequences detected, roughly 27% appear once; the ten largest clones hold 0.7% to 0.95%.

Source material: naive CD8+ T cells from blood, with Jurkat cell RNA spiked in. Subset indicated: FACS-sorted CD8+CD4-CCR7+CD45RA+ naive T cells. This sequence was found in a human donor in good health. Some libraries in this study had Jurkat cell RNA spiked in. V is TRBV5-4 and J is TRBJ1-6; 8 nucleotides match TRBD1. CDR3 DNA sequence: TGTGCCAGCAGTTCGACAGGGGACTCCTATAATTCACCCCTCCACTTT. Encoded protein: CASSSTGDSYNSPLHF. The full variable domain, completed using reference TRBV5-4 and TRBJ1-6, is ETGVTQSPTHLIKTRGQQVTLRCSSQSGHNTVSWYQQALGQGPQFIFQYYREEENGRGNFPPRFSGLQFPNYSSELNVNALELDDSALYLCASSSTGDSYNSPLHFGNGTRLTVT.